One sample yielded the 31 T cell receptor beta chains listed below, sequenced in a study of T-cell reconstitution after alpha-beta-depleted transplantation in children. As it was prepared, the TCRbeta library received unique molecular identifiers. TCRdb reanalysed the PCR reads using MiXCR and keeps one entry per CDR3 protein. The repertoire has around 670,000 distinct CDR3 sequences, around 13% of them found once; the top ten carry roughly 0.77%. The sample here was PBMCs, taken before TCRalphabeta/CD19-depleted stem cell transplant. Every receptor here comes from a girl between 2 and 10 years old with congenital amegakaryocytic thrombocytopenia, due to receive a stem cell transplant.

Only a few counts were recorded for this clonotype. The V call is TRBV9, the J call TRBJ2-1; D call uncertain. CDR3 length: 15 residues. Per the germline V gene, CDR1 is SGDLS and CDR2 is YYNGEE. Trimming removed 2 bases from V and 4 bases from J, with 13 bases in between. The CDR3 sequence: CASSVLALGYNEQFF. The CDR3, as DNA: TGTGCCAGCAGCGTCCTTGCTCTCGGGTACAATGAGCAGTTCTTC.

There are many counts of this clonotype. This chain links TRBV5-1 with TRBJ2-2; TRBD2 matches at 9 bases. This CDR3 has 17 amino acids. Germline CDR1 and CDR2: SGHRS and YFSETQ. Losses at the gene ends were 0 bases for V and 3 bases for J; bases not matched to a gene: 6. The CDR3 nucleotides are TGCGCCAGCAGCTTGGATAGCGGGAGATTGGACACCGGGGAGCTGTTTTTT. The encoded protein is CASSLDSGRLDTGELFF.

This clonotype was seen at least ten times. The chain couples TRBV20-1 to TRBJ2-2, with 7 bases lining up with TRBD1. Trimming at V came to 4 bases and at J to 3 bases, leaving 5 bases not matched to a gene. The CDR3 spans 14 residues. The germline V gene encodes CDR1 DFQATT and CDR2 SNEGSKA (reference sequence). The CDR3 DNA reads as TGCAGTGCTATGAAGGGGGCGGACACCGGGGAGCTGTTTTTT. Its translation is CSAMKGADTGELFF.

V and J are TRBV19 and TRBJ1-4; D gene unclear. The CDR3 consists of 14 residues. Trimming left V 7 bases short and J 7 bases short, with 16 bases between. Germline V CDR1 and CDR2: LNHDA, SQIVND (reference sequence). CDR3 sequence: CASKARTRPEKLFF. For the CDR3, the DNA is TGTGCCAGTAAGGCTAGGACGCGCCCTGAAAAACTGTTTTTT.

The rearrangement links TRBV28 to TRBJ2-7; D is uncertain. The CDR3 is made up of 14 amino acids. Per the germline V gene, CDR1 is MDHEN and CDR2 is SYDVKM. Trimming pared 4 bases from V and 6 bases from J, leaving 16 bases between. CDR3 loop: CASSYRTQTGEQYF. The CDR3 DNA is TGTGCCAGCAGTTATAGGACCCAGACGGGCGAGCAGTACTTC.

In this sample, this clonotype turned up many times. V and J are TRBV5-1 and TRBJ2-7; possible D gene TRBD1, 5 bases. Trimming left V 4 bases short and J 6 bases short, with 20 bases between. The CDR3 spans 15 residues. Per germline, CDR1 SGHRS and CDR2 YFSETQ. In nucleotides, the CDR3 is TGCGCCAGCAGCATTAAGCCAGGGTCGGATTCCGAGCAGTACTTC. Protein: CASSIKPGSDSEQYF.

J is TRBJ1-5 and V is TRBV7-2; a possible D gene is TRBD1 (5 bases). The CDR3 sequence is 16 residues long. The V end was cut by 2 bases, the J end by 1 base, with 12 bases between. Germline values: CDR1 SGHTA, CDR2 FQGNSA. Here the CDR3 reads CASSLLGGSSNQPQHF. CDR3 in DNA: TGTGCCAGCAGCTTATTGGGGGGGAGCAGCAATCAGCCCCAGCATTTT. Full variable domain (missing parts from reference TRBV7-2 and TRBJ1-5): GAGVSQSPSNKVTEKGKDVELRCDPISGHTALYWYRQSLGQGLEFLIYFQGNSAPDKSGLPSDRFSAERTGGSVSTLTIQRTQQEDSAVYLCASSLLGGSSNQPQHFGDGTRLSIL.

In its sample, this clonotype was seen many times. J is TRBJ2-3 and V is TRBV10-3, with a tentative D call TRBD2 (5 bases). Germline lookup yields CDR1 ENHRY and CDR2 SYGVKD. V lost 6 bases to trimming and J lost 5 bases, with 15 bases between them. CDR3 size: 14 residues. The CDR3, as DNA: TGTGCCATCAGCTCGACCGGGGAAGGAGATACGCAGTATTTT. It is translated as CAISSTGEGDTQYF.

V and J are TRBV7-9 and TRBJ1-3, with D perhaps TRBD1 (6 bases). Germline lookup yields CDR1 SEHNR and CDR2 FQNEAQ (reference sequence). Trimming left V 8 bases short and J 0 bases short, with 11 bases between. The CDR3 contains 14 residues. The CDR3 is CASEQGPSGNTIYF. As DNA, the CDR3 is TGTGCCAGCGAACAGGGACCCTCTGGAAACACCATATATTTT.

This chain uses TRBV18 with TRBJ1-1; D is uncertain. V gave up 8 bases and J gave up 4 bases, with 11 bases separating them. CDR1 and CDR2 from the germline V gene are KGHSH and LQKENI. The CDR3 is 12 residues long. The DNA of the CDR3 is TGTGCCAGCAAATCGCGTGGCACTGAAGCTTTCTTT. Translation gives CASKSRGTEAFF.

This clonotype was seen ten or more times. This chain joins TRBV7-9 and TRBJ2-1, with D unresolved. In germline, CDR1 is SEHNR, CDR2 FQNEAQ (reference sequence). CDR3 size: 16 residues. Deletions cut 5 bases from V and 0 bases from J, with 14 bases between. Written as DNA, the CDR3 is TGTGCCAGCAGCGCCCGCTTAATCGGCTCCTACAATGAGCAGTTCTTC. This gives the protein CASSARLIGSYNEQFF.

This clonotype has at least ten counts. This chain links TRBV27 with TRBJ2-3, with 8 bases matching TRBD2. Germline assignment: CDR1 MNHEY and CDR2 SMNVEV (reference sequence). V shed 5 bases and J 2 bases; nucleotides not matched to a gene: 6. The CDR3 contains 15 residues. The CDR3 is CASSRLSGITDTQYF. The DNA for the CDR3 is TGTGCCAGCAGTCGCCTTAGCGGGATCACAGATACGCAGTATTTT.

In its sample, this clonotype was seen many times. The chain carries TRBV12-3 or TRBV12-4 and TRBJ2-5; D is uncertain. CDR3 size: 12 residues. Trimming left V 3 bases short and J 5 bases short, with 7 bases between. This chain's CDR3 is CASSLNPETQYF. CDR3 DNA sequence: TGTGCCAGCAGTTTGAACCCCGAGACCCAGTACTTC.

V and J are TRBV12-3 or TRBV12-4 and TRBJ1-4, with D tentatively TRBD1 (5 bases). With 5 bases removed from V and 10 bases from J, the gap between germline ends came to 17 bases. CDR3 length: 14 amino acids. CDR3 in DNA: TGTGCCAGCAGTCCCTGGTCAGGGAAAGGAAAACTGTTTTTT. Protein: CASSPWSGKGKLFF.

With respect to this clonotype: This clone may be a read error of a much larger clone one base away. The V and J genes are TRBV27 and TRBJ2-5; a weak D match, TRBD2 (6 bases). The germline gives CDR1 MNHEY, CDR2 SMNVEV (reference sequence). CDR3 size: 15 residues. The CDR3 DNA is TGTGCCACCAGTTTAAGGGCGGGGAACCAAGAGACCCAGTACTTC. It encodes CATSLRAGNQETQYF.

This clonotype has only a few counts. V is TRBV20-1 and J is TRBJ1-5; no clear D gene. The CDR3 has 12 residues. The germline CDR1 and CDR2 sequences are DFQATT and SNEGSKA (reference sequence). Trimming stripped 3 bases from V and 2 bases from J, with 5 bases between. The CDR3 sequence: CSARFGNQPQHF. The CDR3 DNA sequence: TGCAGTGCTAGGTTTGGCAATCAGCCCCAGCATTTT.

This clonotype has ten or more counts. This chain uses TRBV29-1 with TRBJ2-2; D not resolved. The germline V gene encodes CDR1 SQVTM and CDR2 ANQGSEA. V was shortened by 3 bases and J by 3 bases, with 8 bases between the two germline ends. This CDR3 is built from 13 residues. CDR3 nucleotide sequence: TGCAGCGTTGAGCAGGCCTACACCGGGGAGCTGTTTTTT. Translated: CSVEQAYTGELFF.

This clonotype was recorded many times. This sequence joins TRBV12-3 or TRBV12-4 and TRBJ2-7, with TRBD1 identical over 9 bases. The V gene end was trimmed by 3 bases and the J gene end by 5 bases; junction bases not matched to a gene: 5. This CDR3 is 14 amino acids long. CDR3 loop: CASSFGTGNDEQYF. The CDR3 DNA sequence: TGTGCCAGCAGTTTCGGGACAGGGAACGACGAGCAGTACTTC.

This chain connects TRBV20-1 to TRBJ2-3; the D gene could be TRBD1 or TRBD2 (5 bases each). The germline CDR1 and CDR2 sequences are DFQATT and SNEGSKA (reference sequence). The length of the CDR3 is 13 residues. V was shortened by 4 bases and J by 6 bases, with 14 bases between the two germline ends. Here the CDR3 reads CSANLGDRDTQYF. CDR3 DNA: TGCAGTGCTAATCTGGGGGATCGGGATACGCAGTATTTT.

This clonotype was recorded at least ten times. The V call is TRBV5-5, the J call TRBJ1-2; D remains ambiguous. V was clipped by 0 bases and J by 8 bases, with 11 bases between them. Germline values: CDR1 SGHKS, CDR2 YYEKEE (reference sequence). The length of the CDR3 is 13 residues. CDR3 region: CASSLASSSGYTF. CDR3 sequence (DNA): TGTGCCAGCAGCTTGGCAAGCTCTTCCGGCTACACCTTC.

The V call is TRBV5-1, the J call TRBJ2-3, with D tentatively TRBD1 (6 bases). Trimming took off 4 bases at V and 0 bases at J, with 15 bases between the two ends. Germline CDR1 is SGHRS and CDR2 is YFSETQ. This CDR3 contains 16 residues. The CDR3 reads CASSPPGTYSTDTQYF. The CDR3 DNA reads TGCGCCAGCAGCCCCCCCGGGACATATAGCACAGATACGCAGTATTTT. Filled out from reference TRBV5-1 and TRBJ2-3, the complete variable domain reads KAGVTQTPRYLIKTRGQQVTLSCSPISGHRSVSWYQQTPGQGLQFLFEYFSETQRNKGNFPGRFSGRQFSNSRSEMNVSTLELGDSALYLCASSPPGTYSTDTQYFGPGTRLTVL.

This clonotype has a count of ten or more. The chain recombines TRBV20-1 with TRBJ2-7; D is undetermined. Germline values: CDR1 DFQATT, CDR2 SNEGSKA (reference sequence). The CDR3 runs to 14 residues. Between the trimmed V and J ends, which lost 1 base and 1 base, there was a span of 11 bases. In DNA, the CDR3 is TGCAGTGCTAGAGGTTTAAGGGATTCCTACGAGCAGTACTTC. This codes for CSARGLRDSYEQYF.

Many counts were recorded for this clonotype. The rearrangement links TRBV10-3 to TRBJ2-5; the D is unclear. The germline V gene encodes CDR1 ENHRY and CDR2 SYGVKD. This CDR3 contains 11 residues. Trimming took 6 bases from V and 2 from J, leaving 4 bases between them. The CDR3 nucleotides are TGTGCCATCAGCCAACAAGAGACCCAGTACTTC. This codes for CAISQQETQYF.

This clonotype was detected many times. This chain uses TRBV5-1 with TRBJ2-7; no reliable D call. CDR3 length equals 16 residues. Trimming took 3 bases from V and 10 from J, leaving 26 bases between them. The germline V gene has CDR1 SGHRS and CDR2 YFSETQ. Here the CDR3 DNA reads TGCGCCAGCAGCTACGTCTACGAGCAGTCACTCCCTTTACAGTACTTC. Its translation: CASSYVYEQSLPLQYF. The entire variable domain, with the rest obtained from reference TRBV5-1 and TRBJ2-7, is as follows: KAGVTQTPRYLIKTRGQQVTLSCSPISGHRSVSWYQQTPGQGLQFLFEYFSETQRNKGNFPGRFSGRQFSNSRSEMNVSTLELGDSALYLCASSYVYEQSLPLQYFGPGTRLTVT.

This chain joins TRBV28 and TRBJ1-1; no clear D. The CDR3 loop spans 13 amino acids. From germline, CDR1 is MDHEN and CDR2 SYDVKM. The ends were cut back, 10 bases at V and 1 base at J, with 13 bases in the middle. CDR3 sequence: CATRRAQNTEAFF. The CDR3 DNA is TGTGCCACCCGACGGGCCCAGAACACTGAAGCTTTCTTT. The full variable domain, rest sourced from reference TRBV28 and TRBJ1-1, is DVKVTQSSRYLVKRTGEKVFLECVQDMDHENMFWYRQDPGLGLRLIYFSYDVKMKEKGDIPEGYSVSREKKERFSLILESASTNQTSMYLCATRRAQNTEAFFGQGTRLTVV.

This clonotype was detected only a few times. The V and J genes are TRBV12-3 or TRBV12-4 and TRBJ2-1; 8 nucleotides line up with TRBD2. Trimming took 2 bases from V and 11 from J; bases not matched to a gene: 17. This CDR3 is 17 amino acids long. The CDR3 loop reads CASSLQSSGFSQDKQFF. CDR3 sequence (DNA): TGTGCCAGCAGTTTACAGTCTAGCGGGTTTTCTCAGGATAAGCAGTTCTTC.

The CDR3 DNA is TGTGCCAGCAGACCGTCGGGGAATACCTGCGAGCAGTACTTC. Translating gives CASRPSGNTCEQYF. The chain links TRBV7-3 to TRBJ2-7; TRBD2 might be the D (5 bases). The CDR3 totals 14 residues. Trimming shortened V by 6 bases and J by 6 bases, and 18 bases separated the two germline ends. Germline V gene sequence: CDR1 SGHTA, CDR2 FQGTGA.

This clonotype was counted at least ten times. The chain joins TRBV12-3 or TRBV12-4 to TRBJ1-1; D ambiguous. CDR3 length: 14 amino acids. V lost 6 bases, J lost 0 bases, and 11 bases lay in between. The CDR3 loop reads CASRLGGLNTEAFF. The CDR3 bases are TGTGCCAGCAGGCTGGGCGGCCTGAACACTGAAGCTTTCTTT.

The sample holds many counts of this clonotype. The V and J genes are TRBV12-3 or TRBV12-4 and TRBJ2-1; 11 bases line up with TRBD1. Trimming at V came to 1 base and at J to 7 bases, leaving 6 bases not matched to a gene. CDR3 length: 16 residues. CDR3 residues: CASSLDPGQGVNEQFF. In DNA form, the CDR3 reads TGTGCCAGCAGTTTAGACCCGGGACAGGGGGTGAATGAGCAGTTCTTC.

This clonotype was observed a handful of times. The rearrangement uses TRBV6-5 and TRBJ1-1; tentative D call: TRBD1 (6 bases). Germline V gene data show CDR1 as MNHEY and CDR2 as SVGAGI. V lost 4 bases, J lost 1 base, and 13 bases lay in between. There are 15 residues in the CDR3. CDR3 loop: CASSSRGHANTEAFF. Here the CDR3 DNA reads TGTGCCAGCAGTTCCAGGGGACACGCGAACACTGAAGCTTTCTTT.

The table lists this clonotype with many counts. The genes are TRBV12-3 or TRBV12-4 and TRBJ2-1; tentative D call: TRBD2 (7 bases). This CDR3 is 16 amino acids long. The V end lost 3 bases, the J end lost 0 bases, and 12 bases lay between the germline ends. The CDR3 region has the DNA TGTGCCAGCAGTTTTGGGGGAGGGGGCTCCTACAATGAGCAGTTCTTC. Residues: CASSFGGGGSYNEQFF.